The 13 T cell receptor beta chains given below trace back to one sample, sequenced in a study of cytomegalovirus exposure and HLA in healthy donors. PCR was performed using 60 Vbeta and 13 Jbeta primers. The table came from immunoSEQ multiplex PCR; TCRdb's copy has only in-frame clones and leaves some out. Of about 140,000 clones listed, approximately 82% are singletons. Sequencing used PBMCs. The origin of the receptors is a man aged 30 to 45 in good health and CMV-seropositive.

The rearrangement uses TRBV6-1 and TRBJ1-1, with TRBD1 matching over 7 bases. The CDR3 sequence is 14 residues long. The V segment lost 5 bases and the J segment 1 base; nucleotides outside the gene matches: 4. Germline values: CDR1 MNHNS, CDR2 SASEGT. As DNA, the CDR3 is TGTGCCAGCAGTCTCCGGGACAGGAACACTGAAGCTTTCTTT. Residues: CASSLRDRNTEAFF.

The rearrangement joins TRBV11-2 to TRBJ2-1; D not certain. The CDR3 loop spans 14 amino acids. V was clipped by 1 base and J by 9 bases, with 13 bases between them. The germline V gene encodes CDR1 SGHAT and CDR2 FQNNGV. Written as DNA, the CDR3 is TGTGCCAGCAGCTTAGCGGTGACTTGGAGTGAGCAGTTCTTC. It specifies CASSLAVTWSEQFF. Filled out from reference TRBV11-2 and TRBJ2-1, the complete variable domain reads EAGVAQSPRYKIIEKRQSVAFWCNPISGHATLYWYQQILGQGPKLLIQFQNNGVVDDSQLPKDRFSAERLKGVDSTLKIQPAKLEDSAVYLCASSLAVTWSEQFFGPGTRLTVL.

The chain links TRBV2 to TRBJ2-3; 7 bases are shared with TRBD2. CDR3 size: 14 residues. Germline lookup yields CDR1 SNHLY and CDR2 FYNNEI. V lost 10 bases and J lost 2; bases outside the gene matches: 9. The DNA for the CDR3 is TGTGCCACCGGCGGGACTACGATCACAGATACGCAGTATTTT. This sequence encodes CATGGTTITDTQYF.

V usage is TRBV5-6 and J usage is TRBJ2-7, with TRBD2 matching 10 bases. The junction had 12 bases not matched to a gene; V was cut back by 6 bases and J by 0 bases. Germline-derived CDR1 and CDR2 are SGHDT and YYEEEE. The CDR3 length is 17 residues. CDR3 in DNA: TGTGCCAGCATGAGGGCTAGCGGGAGTTTTAGCTCCTACGAGCAGTACTTC. Amino acids: CASMRASGSFSSYEQYF. The full variable domain, its missing parts supplied by reference TRBV5-6 and TRBJ2-7, is DAGVTQSPTHLIKTRGQQVTLRCSPKSGHDTVSWYQQALGQGPQFIFQYYEEEERQRGNFPDRFSGHQFPNYSSELNVNALLLGDSALYLCASMRASGSFSSYEQYFGPGTRLTVT.

The gene calls are TRBV5-1 and TRBJ2-2, with a possible D match to TRBD2 (7 bases). Looked up from germline, CDR1 is SGHRS and CDR2 is YFSETQ. This CDR3 has 15 residues. Trimming removed 3 bases at V and 6 bases at J, with 15 bases between. DNA of the CDR3: TGCGCCAGCAGCTCCGAAGGGGGGGGCGCCGGGGAGCTGTTTTTT. This translates into CASSSEGGGAGELFF.

The chain carries TRBV7-9 and TRBJ2-5; 8 nucleotides align to TRBD1. V trimming: 5 bases; J trimming: 0 bases; junction bases outside the gene matches: 8. CDR1 is SEHNR, CDR2 FQNEAQ, per germline (reference sequence). The CDR3 extends over 16 amino acids. The CDR3 region has the DNA TGTGCCAGCAGCAGCCCGGGGGACAGGTACCAAGAGACCCAGTACTTC. This gives the protein CASSSPGDRYQETQYF.

The chain links TRBV27 to TRBJ2-1; 7 bases agree with TRBD2. CDR3 length: 16 residues. The germline V gene has CDR1 MNHEY and CDR2 SMNVEV (reference sequence). Trimming at V came to 8 bases and at J to 9 bases, leaving 19 bases not matched to a gene. CDR3 nucleotides: TGTGCCAGCTGGCCTGGGGCTAGCGGCTTTGGCGGTGAGCAGTTCTTC. It specifies CASWPGASGFGGEQFF.

This clone is a singleton in its sample. The V and J genes are TRBV14 and TRBJ1-4, with 8 bases that match TRBD1. This CDR3 is built from 15 residues. The germline V gene encodes CDR1 SGHDN and CDR2 FVKESK. Trimming at V came to 1 base and at J to 8 bases, leaving 6 bases not matched to a gene. The CDR3 is CASSQGTGPREKLFF. CDR3 coding DNA: TGTGCCAGCAGCCAAGGGACAGGGCCGAGGGAAAAACTGTTTTTT.

The chain couples TRBV6-6 to TRBJ1-6, with D perhaps matching TRBD1 (5 bases). Per the germline V gene, CDR1 is MNHNY and CDR2 is SVGAGI (reference sequence). With 8 bases removed from V and 6 bases from J, the gap between germline ends came to 17 bases. The CDR3 is made up of 15 amino acids. Here the CDR3 DNA reads TGTGCCAGCCTCCTGCAGTACGGGGGTAATTCACCCCTCCACTTT. Translated: CASLLQYGGNSPLHF.

The CDR3 sequence is CASSPGQSNQPQHF. CDR3 DNA: TGTGCCAGCTCACCAGGGCAGAGCAATCAGCCCCAGCATTTT. The chain is built from TRBV18 and TRBJ1-5; no definite D call. The CDR3 has 14 residues. Trimming removed 2 bases at V and 1 base at J, with 6 bases between. Germline CDR1 and CDR2: KGHSH and LQKENI.

The genes are TRBV28 and TRBJ1-5; D might be TRBD1 (6 bases). Between the trimmed V and J ends, which lost 6 bases and 3 bases, there was a span of 9 bases. The CDR3 has 13 amino acids. Looked up from germline, CDR1 is MDHEN and CDR2 is SYDVKM. CDR3 in amino acids: CASSWGHNQPQHF. The CDR3 DNA reads TGTGCCAGCAGCTGGGGACACAATCAGCCCCAGCATTTT.

V and J are TRBV30 and TRBJ1-3; no reliable D call. This CDR3 region has 11 residues. Trimming shortened V by 0 bases and J by 10 bases, and 7 bases separated the two germline ends. The V gene's germline CDR1 is GTSNPN and CDR2 SVGIG (reference sequence). CDR3 amino acids: CAWSVPGTIYF. DNA of the CDR3: TGTGCCTGGAGTGTACCGGGGACCATATATTTT.

The gene calls are TRBV27 and TRBJ2-3, with D possibly being TRBD2 (5 bases). Per germline, CDR1 MNHEY and CDR2 SMNVEV (reference sequence). Trimming took off 1 base at V and 1 base at J, with 9 bases between the two ends. The CDR3 has 15 amino acids. CDR3 sequence reads: CASSLYGLRTDTQYF. CDR3 DNA sequence: TGTGCCAGCAGTTTATACGGACTCCGCACAGATACGCAGTATTTT.